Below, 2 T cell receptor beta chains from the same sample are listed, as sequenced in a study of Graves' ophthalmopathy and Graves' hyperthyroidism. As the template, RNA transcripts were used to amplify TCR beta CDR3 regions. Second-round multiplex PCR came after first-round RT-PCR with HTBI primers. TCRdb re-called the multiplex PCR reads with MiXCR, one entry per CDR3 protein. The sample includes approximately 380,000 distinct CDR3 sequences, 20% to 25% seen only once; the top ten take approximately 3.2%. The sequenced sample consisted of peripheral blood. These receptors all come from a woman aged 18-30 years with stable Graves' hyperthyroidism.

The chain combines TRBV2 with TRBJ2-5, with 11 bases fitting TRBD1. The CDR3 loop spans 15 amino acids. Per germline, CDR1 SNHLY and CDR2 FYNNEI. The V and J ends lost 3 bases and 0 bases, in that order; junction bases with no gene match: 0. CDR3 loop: CASSEGQGDQETQYF. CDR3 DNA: TGTGCCAGCAGTGAGGGACAGGGGGACCAAGAGACCCAGTACTTC.

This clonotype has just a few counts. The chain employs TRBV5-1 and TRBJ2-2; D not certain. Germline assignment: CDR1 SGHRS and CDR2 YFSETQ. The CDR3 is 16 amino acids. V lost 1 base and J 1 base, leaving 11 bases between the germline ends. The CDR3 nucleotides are TGCGCCAGCAGCTTGTTCGGTCCGGGGAACACCGGGGAGCTGTTTTTT. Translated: CASSLFGPGNTGELFF.